One T cell receptor (beta chain) is described in this entry. This clonotype came up a few times. Its specific antigen is unknown. Base qualities are not provided; no much larger clone lies one nucleotide away. For CDR1 and CDR2, the germline V gene (reference sequence) lists LNHDA and SQIVND. Trimming accounts for 3 bases at V and 0 bases at J, while the number of junction bases matched to no gene is 3. Measured from the cysteine to the phenylalanine, the CDR3 is 15 residues long. Of the read, only the CDR3 DNA is kept; its 45 bases are in frame from base 1. Ficoll-Paque density gradient centrifugation was used to isolate PBMCs. These data come from a study of T-cell memory formation after mild COVID-19 (dated by TCRdb to 2020 to 2023). For context, the study as a whole: Most TCR sequence clusters were specific to one of the two donors. T-cell clones expanding and contracting after mild COVID-19 in two donors were tracked by longitudinal TCRalpha and TCRbeta repertoire sequencing. The cohort was made up of two young adult volunteers, one female and one male, who were previously healthy. The paper's findings and limits, for the study overall: Balanced CD4/CD8 phenotypes were observed for clones contracting from day 15 to 85, whereas a bias towards CD4+ was observed for a second wave of clones expanding from day 15 to 37. SARS-CoV-2 specificity was not confirmed for the second-wave clones peaking on day 37. Only two mild cases were covered by the study, and larger cohorts that include severe cases with pre-infection samples were considered necessary. Contracting CD4+ clones appeared mostly in the CM and EM memory subsets, whereas CD8+ clones were enriched in EMRA. Some responding clones were found in pre-infection memory, which suggests that pre-existing cross-reactive memory T cells took part in the SARS-CoV-2 response.

The sample was run on an Illumina NovaSeq 6000. TCRalpha and TCRbeta cDNA libraries were constructed by 5'RACE with constant-segment primers, with sample barcodes and unique molecular identifiers being introduced. RNA was extracted from every sample with Trizol reagent. Library amplification was performed in two PCR steps, and a second sample barcode and Illumina TruSeq adapters were introduced in the second step. Libraries were sequenced on an Illumina NovaSeq with 2 x 150 bp paired-end reads. As for the authors' bioinformatics: Demultiplexing of reads and collapsing into UMI-guided consensus sequences were performed with migec v1.2.7. Using mixcr v2.1.11, UMI consensuses were aligned to TRA and TRB V and J templates and then assembled into clonotypes. A clonotype was counted as expanded or contracted only when both edgeR and NoisET called the clonotype significant, with the noise models trained on biological replicates. For edgeR calls, the thresholds were a false discovery rate-adjusted p below 0.01 and a log2 fold-change of 1. PCA with hierarchical clustering of max-normalized trajectories of the 1000 most abundant clonotypes was used as exploratory dynamics analysis. Separately sequenced CD4+ and CD8+ repertoires were used to assign the CD4 or CD8 phenotype of responding clones. The public sequencing data were trimmed at Q25 with fastp and processed into clonotypes with MiXCR by TCRdb, which kept only in-frame beta chains. A single entry per CDR3 protein holds the most common genes and DNA from its merged rows. The V and J calls reflect TCRdb's pipeline rather than the authors' work. Within this sample are 140,000 to 150,000 distinct CDR3 sequences, with about 6.1% of them counted one time only. Jointly, the top ten make up about 2.1% of the sample.

The chain uses TRBV19 and TRBJ2-7, with TRBD1 matching 9 junction bases. The sequencing sample was made of PBMCs or a T cell subset sorted from them (not recorded which). The clonotype originates from an adult woman who had mild COVID-19 (a few samples of this study predate the infection). The sample titles of this study are shuffled in the database, so cell type and time point are left out; the donor was told from shared clones. The CDR3 is CASSIPGQGSYEQYF. The DNA is as follows: TGTGCCAGTAGTATTCCGGGACAGGGCTCCTACGAGCAGTACTTC.